This TCR beta chain was identified during a study of T cell therapy after organ transplantation. Study results and limitations: Post-therapy CD8 clonality change correlated inversely with pretherapy clonality. Confounding by concurrent antirejection or antiviral medications was not assessed. Few nonresponder expansions may reflect low coverage from poor CD8+ yield.

Germline V gives CDR1 LNHDA, CDR2 SQIVND (reference sequence). Trimming took off 3 bases at V and 1 base at J, with 3 bases between the two ends. This CDR3 is built from 12 residues. Profiled with immunoSEQ multiplex PCR; TCRdb holds only in-frame clones, not every one. Altogether 3,500 or so clones are present, around 69% being singletons, with the ten largest covering more than 30%. Time point indicated: 4-8 weeks after completion of therapy. This clone was seen a handful of times. What it recognizes is unknown. Source: CD8+ T cells from blood, taken after autologous CMV-specific T cell therapy. The origin of this receptor is a human patient who had received a solid organ transplant and had CMV disease. Some T cells may have originated in the graft donor. This chain uses TRBV19 with TRBJ1-1; D unresolved. The CDR3 loop is CASSMWNTEAFF. CDR3 DNA: TGTGCCAGTAGTATGTGGAACACTGAAGCTTTCTTT.